This T cell receptor beta chain was captured by sequencing in a study of neurological immune-mediated disorders (dated by TCRdb to between 2018 and 2021). Broadly, across the study: Of the 35 or so multiple sclerosis patients, around 30 had relapsing-remitting MS and 3 had secondary progressive MS. The cohort was made up of about 65 subjects, consisting of 15 or so HAM/TSP patients, some 34 multiple sclerosis patients and 20 healthy controls. Peripheral blood TCR-beta repertoires from HTLV-I-associated myelopathy (HAM/TSP) patients, multiple sclerosis patients and healthy controls were compared by UMI-based sequencing. Longitudinal samples, technical triplicates and paired sorted CD4+ and CD8+ T-cell subsets, alongside PBMC samples, were included among the approximately 98 TCR-beta libraries.

Overall study outcomes, separate from this receptor: Phylogenetic analysis grouped repertoires from 18 of 34 MS patients into a cluster of related CDR3 sequences, suggesting a possible repertoire-level signature. No association of the MS cluster with clinical or MRI features was observed, and the need for larger cohorts was stated by the authors. Across subjects, expanded clones never shared an identical CDR3 amino acid sequence, which suggests that the TCR-beta repertoires in every group were private. The highest TCR clonal expansion was observed in HAM/TSP patients, whereas the lowest was observed in MS patients, even when compared with healthy controls.

cDNA was synthesized by template-switch 5'RACE using a primer with a 10-nucleotide random unique molecular identifier that tagged each TCR transcript. Every sequencing run yielded over 160 million TCR-beta sequences covering 15-18 subjects. Total RNA was extracted with the RNeasy kit. The KAPA Real-time Library Amplification kit was used to amplify TCR-beta VDJ regions with primers for the TCR constant region and the 5'RACE anchor. Sample indexes and Illumina adaptors were added in a first PCR, after which library yield was increased in a second PCR. After purification with Ampure beads, the TCR product of roughly 650 bp was size-selected on a 2% E-gel SizeSelection system. Library quality was checked on a Bioanalyzer, concentration was measured with Qubit, and libraries were quantified with the Kapa Library Quantification kit before pooling. Paired-end 2 x 150 bp sequencing of the libraries was performed on an Illumina HiSeq 2500. To increase sequence diversity, 25-30% phiX was spiked into each library pool. For the original study's pipeline: The quality-filtered reads were processed with the UMI-based MiGEC pipeline, whose error correction step removed more than 75% of the raw TCR sequences. VDJ genes were aligned to IMGT germline references, and clonotypes were defined by unique CDR3 amino acid sequence plus V-J genes. Clonal expansion, Shannon diversity and CDR3 relatedness (CalcPairwiseDistances, ClusterSamples) were evaluated with VDJtools, and phylogenetic trees were built with CLCbio workbench. Expanded clones were defined as having at least 8 unique UMIs, based on coefficient-of-variation modelling across technical triplicates. TCRdb reran the public reads through fastp at Q25 and MiXCR, keeping productive beta chains. Rows merge per CDR3 protein into single entries with the most common DNA and genes. None of the V and J calls come from the authors' own analysis; TCRdb made them. This sample holds 81,000 or so distinct CDR3 sequences; about 5.5% were observed only once. 2.2% of the sample is in the top ten clones.

This clonotype was seen many times. The antigen this receptor binds is unknown. Qualities for individual bases were not recorded, and no much larger clone is one base off. The CDR3, from cysteine to phenylalanine, totals 17 residues. Of the read, only the CDR3 DNA is kept; its 51 bases are in frame from base 1. In the germline V gene (reference sequence), CDR1 corresponds to DFQATT and CDR2 to SNEGSKA. Trimming removed 3 bases from V and 5 bases from J; the gene matches leave 13 bases unexplained. Libraries from unsorted PBMCs were made from 2 million PBMCs kept in RNAlater at -80 degrees C until RNA extraction. Multiple sclerosis patients were enrolled in a US clinical protocol evaluating disease progression by magnetic resonance imaging. Peripheral blood was subjected to Ficoll-Hypaque density gradient centrifugation to isolate PBMCs, which were then cryopreserved in liquid nitrogen.

The chain joins TRBV20-1 to TRBJ2-3, and 11 bases in between align with TRBD2. Source material: PBMCs. The origin of this receptor is a woman aged 25 to 39 with multiple sclerosis. The sequence in DNA is TGCAGTGCTAGGGGCGTAGCGGGAGGGCCTGGGCGAGATACGCAGTATTTT. It translates as CSARGVAGGPGRDTQYF.